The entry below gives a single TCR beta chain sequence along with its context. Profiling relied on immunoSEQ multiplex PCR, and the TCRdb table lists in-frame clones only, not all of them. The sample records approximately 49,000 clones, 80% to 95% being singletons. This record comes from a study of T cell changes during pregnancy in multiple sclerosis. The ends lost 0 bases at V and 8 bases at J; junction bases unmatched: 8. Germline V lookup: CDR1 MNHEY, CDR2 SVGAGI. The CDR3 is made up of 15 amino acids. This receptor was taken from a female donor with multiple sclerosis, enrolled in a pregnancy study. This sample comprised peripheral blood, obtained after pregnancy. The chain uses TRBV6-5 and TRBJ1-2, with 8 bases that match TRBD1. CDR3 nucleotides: TGTGCCAGCAGTTACTCGGGTCGGGGGGACAGGGGCTACACCTTC. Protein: CASSYSGRGDRGYTF.